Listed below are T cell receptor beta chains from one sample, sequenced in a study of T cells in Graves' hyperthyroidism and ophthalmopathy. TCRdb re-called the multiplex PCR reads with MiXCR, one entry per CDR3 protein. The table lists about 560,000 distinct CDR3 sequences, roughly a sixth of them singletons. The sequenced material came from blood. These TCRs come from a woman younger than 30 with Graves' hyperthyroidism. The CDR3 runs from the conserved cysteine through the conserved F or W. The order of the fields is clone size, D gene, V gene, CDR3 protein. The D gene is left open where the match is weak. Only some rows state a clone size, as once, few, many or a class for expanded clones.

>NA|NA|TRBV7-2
CASLTGTPIVGELFF
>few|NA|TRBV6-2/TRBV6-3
CATSDREAYNEQFF
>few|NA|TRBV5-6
CASGISTLVDEKLFF
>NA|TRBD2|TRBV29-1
CSVRGLAGGSYNEQFF
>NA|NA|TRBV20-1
CSARGSGQSSYNEQFF
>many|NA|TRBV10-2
CASSESRDGGYGYTF
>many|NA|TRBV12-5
CASGLVRGQLDQPQHF
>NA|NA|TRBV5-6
CASSLGGVQETQYF
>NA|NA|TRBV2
CASSYSVGDLGSF
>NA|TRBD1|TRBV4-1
CASSRQGDISGELFF
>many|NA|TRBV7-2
CASSLAPRDQPQHF
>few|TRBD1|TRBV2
CASVPGGKFGSTIYF
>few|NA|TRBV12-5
CASGPGPAGGYTF
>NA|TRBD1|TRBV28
CASSYTGGQGYGYTF
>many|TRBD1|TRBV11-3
CASSLSRAGGRETQYF
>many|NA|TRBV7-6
CASSLTGASNTEAFF
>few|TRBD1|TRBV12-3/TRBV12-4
CASSGRTGQPYEQYF
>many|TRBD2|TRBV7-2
CASSLGTISYEQYF
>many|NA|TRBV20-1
CSARLPGPGDTQYF
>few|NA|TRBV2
CASFFAGSSYEQYF
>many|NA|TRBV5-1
CASSLALSSEQFF
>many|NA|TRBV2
CASSATRVAKNIQYF
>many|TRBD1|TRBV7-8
CASSLVGQGREQFF
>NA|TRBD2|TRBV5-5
CASSRPLAGQETQYF
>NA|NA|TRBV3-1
CASSLPGGKDSTGELFF
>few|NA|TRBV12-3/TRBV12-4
CASSFYGRGEETQYF
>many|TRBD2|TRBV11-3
CASSSPSGGYNEQFF
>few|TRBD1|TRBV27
CASSVDRGDTGELFF
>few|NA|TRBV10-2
CASSETHSSNQPQHF
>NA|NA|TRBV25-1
CASSEGGRGGAFF
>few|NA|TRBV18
CASSPLASGFAYNEQFF
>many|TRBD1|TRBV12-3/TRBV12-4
CASSLSRDRVQFGTEAFF
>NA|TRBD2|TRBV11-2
CASSYTSGSNEQFF
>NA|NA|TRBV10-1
CASSAGDKGNTIYF
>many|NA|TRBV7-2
CASSFSPEETQYF
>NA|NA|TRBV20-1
CSAKLGAAQETQYF
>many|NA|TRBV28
CASSLGLLSNQPQHF
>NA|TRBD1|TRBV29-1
CSVADRARRNEQYF
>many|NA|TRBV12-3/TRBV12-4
CASSLGVPQHF
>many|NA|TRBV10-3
CAISESYVKDGQETQYF
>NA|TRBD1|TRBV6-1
CASSRRTGRGTDTQYF
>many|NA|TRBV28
CASTSRENEQFF
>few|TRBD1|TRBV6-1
CASRTGVSKPLHF
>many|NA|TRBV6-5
CASSYLGPSYNSPLHF
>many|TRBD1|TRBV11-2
CASSRTGREQYF
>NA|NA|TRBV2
CASSLGKRYEQYF
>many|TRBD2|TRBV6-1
CASSDESAGIAEQYF
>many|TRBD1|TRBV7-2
CASSNSGQGGTEAFF
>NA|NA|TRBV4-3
CASSQGPRQPQHF
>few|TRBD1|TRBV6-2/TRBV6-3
CASSYGQGLWRYF
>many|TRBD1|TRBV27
CASSYGQGAYNEQFF
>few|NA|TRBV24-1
CATSGRGAYNEQFF
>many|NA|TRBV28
CASSARTDRWTEAFF
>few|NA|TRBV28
CASSPIGTLYGYTF